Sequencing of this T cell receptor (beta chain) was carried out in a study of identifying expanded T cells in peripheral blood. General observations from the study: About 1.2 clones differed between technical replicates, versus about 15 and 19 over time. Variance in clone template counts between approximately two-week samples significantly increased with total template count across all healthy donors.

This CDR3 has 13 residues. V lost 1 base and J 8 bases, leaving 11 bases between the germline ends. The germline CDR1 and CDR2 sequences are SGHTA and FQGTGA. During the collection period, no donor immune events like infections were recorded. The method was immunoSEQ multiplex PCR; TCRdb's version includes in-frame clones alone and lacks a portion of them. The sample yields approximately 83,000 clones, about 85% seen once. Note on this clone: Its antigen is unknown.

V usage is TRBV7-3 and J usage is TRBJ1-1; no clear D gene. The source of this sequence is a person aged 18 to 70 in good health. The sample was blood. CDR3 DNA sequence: TGTGCCAGCAGCTTAATGGCGGGCGGCGAAGCTTTCTTT. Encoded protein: CASSLMAGGEAFF.